A selection of T cell receptor beta chains follows, all from one sample in a study of CD8 T cells in Susac syndrome. TCRdb ran MiXCR on the immunoSEQ multiplex PCR reads and lists one entry per CDR3 protein. The sample lists 100,000 to 150,000 distinct CDR3 sequences; roughly 95% were seen once. What was sequenced was CD4+ T cells from PBMCs. The origin of the receptors is a human donor with Susac syndrome. CDR3s include the opening cysteine and the closing phenylalanine or tryptophan. D genes are given only for firm matches. The listing skips clone size in some rows; elsewhere it reads once, few, many or a size class.

D	V	J	size	CDR3	DNA
.	TRBV9	TRBJ2-5	.	CASSVGGGETQYF	TGTGCCAGCAGCGTAGGAGGGGGAGAGACCCAGTACTTC
.	TRBV7-8	TRBJ1-1	.	CASSLLGGGTEAFF	TGTGCCAGCAGCCTACTCGGCGGGGGCACTGAAGCTTTCTTT
.	TRBV20-1	TRBJ2-5	.	CSASWTQETQYF	TGCAGTGCTAGTTGGACCCAAGAGACCCAGTACTTC
TRBD2	TRBV29-1	TRBJ2-3	.	CSVERLAGGDTQYF	TGCAGCGTTGAGAGGCTAGCGGGTGGGGATACGCAGTATTTT
TRBD1	TRBV20-1	TRBJ1-1	.	CSATDFNRGEAFF	TGCAGTGCTACCGATTTCAACAGGGGGGAAGCTTTCTTT
.	TRBV29-1	TRBJ1-1	.	CSALNRGLNTEAFF	TGCAGCGCTCTCAACCGGGGTCTGAACACTGAAGCTTTCTTT
.	TRBV12-3/TRBV12-4	TRBJ1-2	.	CASSFEGIHGYTF	TGTGCCAGCAGTTTCGAGGGAATCCATGGCTACACCTTC
TRBD2	TRBV11-2	TRBJ2-2	.	CASSLDVTSVNTGELFF	TGTGCCAGCAGCTTAGATGTGACTAGCGTGAACACCGGGGAGCTGTTTTTT
.	TRBV6-2/TRBV6-3	TRBJ2-7	few	CATGWALYEQYF	TGTGCCACGGGCTGGGCCCTCTACGAGCAGTACTTC
.	TRBV12-3/TRBV12-4	TRBJ1-2	.	CASTNRAPGYGYTF	TGTGCCAGCACGAACAGGGCGCCAGGCTATGGCTACACCTTC